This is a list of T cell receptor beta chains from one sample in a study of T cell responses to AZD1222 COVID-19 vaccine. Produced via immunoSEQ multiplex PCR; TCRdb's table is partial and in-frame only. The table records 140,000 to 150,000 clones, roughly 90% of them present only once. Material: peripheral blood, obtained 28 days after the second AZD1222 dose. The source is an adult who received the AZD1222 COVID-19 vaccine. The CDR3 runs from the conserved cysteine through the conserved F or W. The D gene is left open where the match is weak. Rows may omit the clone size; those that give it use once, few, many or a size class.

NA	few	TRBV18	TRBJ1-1	CASSPTLGDYTEAFF	TGTGCCAGCTCACCTACTCTTGGGGACTACACTGAAGCTTTCTTT
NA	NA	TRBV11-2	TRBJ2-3	CASSLGGLRTVTDTQYF	TGTGCCAGCAGCTTAGGGGGCCTTAGGACAGTCACAGATACGCAGTATTTT
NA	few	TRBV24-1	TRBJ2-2	CATSEITGSGLFF	TGTGCCACCAGTGAAATTACAGGGTCCGGTTTGTTTTTT
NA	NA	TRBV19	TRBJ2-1	CASSLANYNEQFF	TGTGCCAGTAGTCTAGCAAACTACAATGAGCAGTTCTTC
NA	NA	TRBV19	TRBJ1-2	CASSIVSDSPNYGYTF	TGTGCCAGTAGTATAGTATCGGACAGCCCTAACTATGGCTACACCTTC
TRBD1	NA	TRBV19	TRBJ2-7	CASSPGQGIQDEQYF	TGTGCCAGTAGTCCGGGACAGGGGATCCAGGACGAGCAGTACTTC
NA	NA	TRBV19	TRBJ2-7	CATGSSYTYEQYF	TGTGCCACAGGGTCTAGTTATACCTACGAGCAGTACTTC
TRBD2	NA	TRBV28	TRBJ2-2	CASRALAGGTGELFF	TGTGCCAGCAGGGCCCTAGCGGGAGGTACCGGGGAGCTGTTTTTT
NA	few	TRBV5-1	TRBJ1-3	CASSLGPLSGNTIYF	TGCGCCAGCAGCTTGGGTCCTCTCTCCGGAAACACCATATATTTT
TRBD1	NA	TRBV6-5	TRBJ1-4	CASSYRQGANEKLFF	TGTGCCAGCAGTTACCGACAGGGGGCTAATGAAAAACTGTTTTTT
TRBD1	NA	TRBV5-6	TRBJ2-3	CASSFGQGNTDTQYF	TGTGCCAGCAGCTTCGGACAGGGAAACACAGATACGCAGTATTTT